This record looks at one T cell receptor beta chain sequence and its context. The specificity of this receptor is unknown. There are no base qualities to consult, and no much larger clone falls within one base. Patients with autoimmune disease history or receiving systemic immunosuppression were excluded from the trial. Peripheral blood for TCR sequencing was collected from all dose cohorts at baseline, on cycle 4 day 1, and on cycle 7 day 1. The samples were taken from a phase I, first-in-human, multicenter, open-label dose-escalation trial of ivuxolimab. Adults with locally advanced or metastatic head and neck squamous cell, hepatocellular, melanoma or renal cell carcinoma were enrolled in the trial. Before TCR sequencing, CD4+ T cells and CD8+ T cells were sorted from peripheral blood as separate populations. The data belong to a study of OX40 agonist ivuxolimab in advanced cancers. For the wider study: Ivuxolimab, which targeted the costimulatory receptor OX40 (CD134), was an agonistic, fully human IgG2 monoclonal antibody. Partial responses occurred in three dose-escalation patients: two with cutaneous melanoma and one with hepatocellular carcinoma. In the dose-escalation cohort, around four fifths of patients were male, and the mean age was 60 years with a range of roughly 20 to 80. Of the approximately 54 patients in dose escalation, about 20 had hepatocellular carcinoma, some 15 had melanoma, 9 had renal cell carcinoma and 9 had head and neck cancer. Patients were allowed to have had prior anti-PD-1, anti-PD-L1 or anti-CTLA-4 therapy, and approximately 40% of the dose-escalation patients had been treated with checkpoint inhibitors. Peripheral TCRbeta sequencing aimed to test whether ivuxolimab altered TCR sequence diversity and caused clonal T-cell expansion. The paper reports the monotherapy dose-escalation portion (N of about 51 patients) of the phase I ivuxolimab trial. Intravenous ivuxolimab was administered to patients every 2 weeks at six dose levels: 0.01, 0.1, 0.3, 1.5, 3 and 10 mg/kg. Findings and caveats that apply to the study as a whole: At doses from 0.1 to 3.0 mg/kg, clonal expansion was seen in both CD4+ and CD8+ blood T cells between baseline and week 6. In the 0.1-3.0 mg/kg groups, partial responders had among the lowest normalized peripheral clonal expansion, particularly in CD8+ T cells. After ivuxolimab, CD8+ T cells had more expanded clones than CD4+ T cells on average. Low levels of normalized T-cell clonal expansion were also seen in some patients who did not respond. The antigen specificity of the clonally expanded peripheral T cells was not determined.

Genomic DNA was extracted from sorted cells for sequencing of the TCRbeta CDR3 region. The immunoSEQ Assay was used to sequence the TCRbeta CDR3 regions. TCRdb stores this immuneACCESS table with in-frame sequences only. Part of the clones is absent; in the studies checked, under half of the shortfall reflects unresolved V genes, and no reason is known for the rest. In this sample the table shows some 86,000 clones, 80% to 95% of which occur a single time. 0.3% to 0.4% of the sample belongs to the ten largest clones. This specimen consisted of CD4+ or CD8+ T cells sorted from blood, obtained in a trial of the OX40 agonist ivuxolimab. The origin of this receptor is an adult with an advanced solid tumor such as melanoma, head and neck, liver or kidney cancer.

The CDR3 amino acid sequence is: CAWSVLGGYNEQFF. The nucleotides are TGTGCCTGGAGTGTATTGGGGGGGTACAATGAGCAGTTCTTC. This chain joins TRBV30 to TRBJ2-1, and 7 junctional nucleotides match TRBD2. In the germline V gene (reference sequence), CDR1 corresponds to GTSNPN and CDR2 to SVGIG. Here V drops 0 bases and J drops 4 bases, and the junction holds 3 bases not matched to any gene. Measured from the cysteine to the phenylalanine, the CDR3 is 14 residues long. The read is trimmed to its CDR3 DNA, 42 bases read in frame from base 1.